Shown below are 13 T cell receptor beta chains from a single sample sequenced in a study of graft-versus-host responses after intestinal transplantation. For these receptors, no antigen is known. Assay: immunoSEQ multiplex PCR; the TCRdb copy retains only in-frame clones and omits some. The sample contains about 100,000 clones, roughly 91% of which appear only once. Source: unstimulated CD4+ T cells sorted from spleen or lymph node cells, taken before transplant. These receptors were collected from a human donor who was the organ donor for an intestinal transplant.

This CDR3 reads CAWSRPSANTGELFF. CDR3 DNA sequence: TGTGCCTGGAGCCGTCCGAGCGCGAACACCGGGGAGCTGTTTTTT. This chain links TRBV30 with TRBJ2-2, with no clear D. The CDR3 loop spans 15 amino acids. Germline lookup yields CDR1 GTSNPN and CDR2 SVGIG (reference sequence). V lost 3 bases to trimming and J lost 0 bases, with 11 bases between them.

This rearrangement joins TRBV6-5 to TRBJ1-5, with TRBD1 matching 8 bases. Germline V gene lookup returns CDR1 MNHEY and CDR2 SVGAGI. CDR3 length equals 15 residues. Trimming took 2 bases from V and 4 from J; bases not matched to a gene: 4. CDR3 loop: CASSYGTGGNQPQHF. The CDR3, as DNA: TGTGCCAGCAGTTACGGGACAGGAGGGAATCAGCCCCAGCATTTT.

The chain uses TRBV6-6 and TRBJ2-1, with D possibly being TRBD2 (5 bases). The CDR3 has 14 residues. From germline, CDR1 is MNHNY and CDR2 SVGAGI (reference sequence). V lost 0 bases and J lost 7, with 10 bases in between. The DNA of the CDR3 is TGTGCCAGCAGTTACTCGAGGACTCGAAATGAGCAGTTCTTC. Translation gives CASSYSRTRNEQFF.

The chain carries TRBV7-9 and TRBJ1-3, with 10 bases aligning to TRBD1. The CDR3 runs 18 residues. The junction had 8 bases not matched to a gene; V was cut back by 3 bases and J by 0 bases. In germline, CDR1 is SEHNR, CDR2 FQNEAQ (reference sequence). In nucleotides, the CDR3 is TGTGCCAGCAGCTTCGGACAGGGGGGGAGAAGCTCTGGAAACACCATATATTTT. Translated, it gives CASSFGQGGRSSGNTIYF.

As DNA, the CDR3 is TGCGCCAGCAGCCAACTCCTGGCGGGCTCTGGGGCCAACGTCCTGACTTTC. It codes for CASSQLLAGSGANVLTF. This chain connects TRBV4-3 to TRBJ2-6; weak D call: TRBD2 (5 bases). Germline V CDR1 and CDR2: LGHNA, YSLEER. Trimming cost V 2 bases and J 0 bases, with 11 bases left between them. This CDR3 has 17 amino acids.

The chain couples TRBV7-2 to TRBJ2-1; possibly TRBD2 for D (6 bases). The CDR3 has 17 residues. The germline gives CDR1 SGHTA, CDR2 FQGNSA. The ends were cut back, 2 bases at V and 4 bases at J, with 18 bases in the middle. The CDR3 spells CASSLKSAGPPYNEQFF. In DNA, the CDR3 is TGTGCCAGCAGCTTAAAGAGCGCGGGGCCGCCGTACAATGAGCAGTTCTTC.

This clone was detected only once. The chain carries TRBV11-3 and TRBJ2-4; 10 bases align to TRBD2. The CDR3 spans 16 residues. CDR1 is SGHNT and CDR2 is YENEEA in the germline V gene. V trimming: 6 bases; J trimming: 1 base; junction bases outside the gene matches: 6. CDR3 bases: TGTGCCAGCAGGCCAATTAGCGGGGGGGCCAAAAACATTCAGTACTTC. Protein product: CASRPISGGAKNIQYF. Variable domain in full (rest from reference TRBV11-3 and TRBJ2-4): EAGVVQSPRYKIIEKKQPVAFWCNPISGHNTLYWYLQNLGQGPELLIRYENEEAVDDSQLPKDRFSAERLKGVDSTLKIQPAELGDSAVYLCASRPISGGAKNIQYFGAGTRLSVL.

The V and J genes are TRBV2 and TRBJ2-7; D might be TRBD2 (6 bases). In germline, CDR1 is SNHLY, CDR2 FYNNEI. The CDR3 sequence is 12 residues long. V shed 6 bases and J shed 4 bases, with 10 bases lying between them. In DNA, the CDR3 is TGTGCCAGCAGGGAGGGTTTTTACGAGCAGTACTTC. It is translated as CASREGFYEQYF.

This chain connects TRBV4-1 to TRBJ2-2; TRBD1 matches 9 bases. Germline CDR1 reads MGHRA; CDR2 reads YSYEKL. The CDR3 spans 15 residues. Unmatched junction bases numbered 2, after V lost 2 bases and J lost 4 bases. As DNA, the CDR3 is TGCGCCAGCAGCCAATACAGGGGGCGCACCGGGGAGCTGTTTTTT. It encodes CASSQYRGRTGELFF.

As DNA, the CDR3 is TGTGCCAGCAGCTCCCAGACGGGGGGAACAGATACGCAGTATTTT. Its translation is CASSSQTGGTDTQYF. The genes are TRBV7-3 and TRBJ2-3, with TRBD2 identical over 7 bases. Trimming removed 4 bases from V and 3 bases from J; junction bases left unmatched: 7. CDR1 and CDR2 from the germline V gene are SGHTA and FQGTGA. The CDR3 runs to 15 residues. Variable domain in full (rest from reference TRBV7-3 and TRBJ2-3): GAGVSQTPSNKVTEKGKYVELRCDPISGHTALYWYRQSLGQGPEFLIYFQGTGAADDSGLPNDRFFAVRPEGSVSTLKIQRTERGDSAVYLCASSSQTGGTDTQYFGPGTRLTVL.

This chain links TRBV19 with TRBJ1-2, with D possibly TRBD1 on 5 matching bases. Germline CDR1 LNHDA, CDR2 SQIVND (reference sequence). V lost 5 bases, J lost 0 bases, and 10 bases lay in between. The CDR3 covers 14 residues. CDR3 coding DNA: TGTGCCAGTAGTCGGACAACCACTAACTATGGCTACACCTTC. Its translation: CASSRTTTNYGYTF.

This chain uses TRBV28 with TRBJ1-2, with 9 bases matching TRBD1. J was trimmed by 5 bases and V by 5 bases; bases with no gene match: 9. Germline CDR1 MDHEN, CDR2 SYDVKM. CDR3 length: 15 residues. DNA of the CDR3: TGTGCCAGCAGTGCTCCGGGACAGGGAGGGTATGGCTACACCTTC. This codes for CASSAPGQGGYGYTF.

The chain carries TRBV19 and TRBJ1-5; 8 nucleotides agree with TRBD1. Germline V lookup: CDR1 LNHDA, CDR2 SQIVND (reference sequence). V lost 4 bases, J lost 2 bases, and 13 bases stayed unmatched. The length of the CDR3 is 18 residues. CDR3: CASSTLGRGPTGNQPQHF. The CDR3 region has the DNA TGTGCCAGTAGTACCCTCGGCAGGGGGCCTACGGGCAATCAGCCCCAGCATTTT. The full variable domain, in which reference TRBV19 and TRBJ1-5 provide the parts outside the CDR3, is DGGITQSPKYLFRKEGQNVTLSCEQNLNHDAMYWYRQDPGQGLRLIYYSQIVNDFQKGDIAEGYSVSREKKESFPLTVTSAQKNPTAFYLCASSTLGRGPTGNQPQHFGDGTRLSIL.